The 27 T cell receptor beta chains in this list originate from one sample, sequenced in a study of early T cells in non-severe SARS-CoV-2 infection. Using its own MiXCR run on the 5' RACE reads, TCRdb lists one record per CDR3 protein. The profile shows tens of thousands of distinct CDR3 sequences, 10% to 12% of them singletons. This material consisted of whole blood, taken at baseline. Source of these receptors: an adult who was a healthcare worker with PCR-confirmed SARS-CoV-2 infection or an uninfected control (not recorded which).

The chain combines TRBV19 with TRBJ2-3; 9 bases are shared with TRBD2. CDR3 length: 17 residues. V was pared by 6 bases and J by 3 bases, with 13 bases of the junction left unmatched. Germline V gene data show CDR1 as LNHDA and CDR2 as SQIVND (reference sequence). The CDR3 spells CASSRRLAGASTDTQYF. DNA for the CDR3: TGTGCCAGTAGCCGGCGGTTAGCGGGGGCTTCTACAGATACGCAGTATTTT.

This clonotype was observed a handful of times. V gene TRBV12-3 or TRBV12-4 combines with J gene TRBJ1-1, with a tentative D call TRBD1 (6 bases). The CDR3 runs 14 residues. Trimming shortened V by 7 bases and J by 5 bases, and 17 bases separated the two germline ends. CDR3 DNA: TGTGCCAGCATCCCTCGGGGGGCAAGGACTGAAGCTTTCTTT. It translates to CASIPRGARTEAFF.

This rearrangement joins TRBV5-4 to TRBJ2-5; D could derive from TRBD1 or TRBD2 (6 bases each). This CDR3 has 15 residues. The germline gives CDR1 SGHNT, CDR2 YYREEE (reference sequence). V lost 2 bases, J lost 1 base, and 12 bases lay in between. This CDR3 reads CASSLQGGPQETQYF. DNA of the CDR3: TGTGCCAGCAGCTTACAGGGAGGACCCCAAGAGACCCAGTACTTC.

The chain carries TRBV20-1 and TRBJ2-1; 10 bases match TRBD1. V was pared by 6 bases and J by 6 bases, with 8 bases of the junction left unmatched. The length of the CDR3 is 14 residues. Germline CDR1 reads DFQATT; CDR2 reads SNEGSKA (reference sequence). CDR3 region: CSAAPRTGGNEQFF. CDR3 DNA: TGCAGTGCAGCCCCTAGGACAGGGGGCAATGAGCAGTTCTTC.

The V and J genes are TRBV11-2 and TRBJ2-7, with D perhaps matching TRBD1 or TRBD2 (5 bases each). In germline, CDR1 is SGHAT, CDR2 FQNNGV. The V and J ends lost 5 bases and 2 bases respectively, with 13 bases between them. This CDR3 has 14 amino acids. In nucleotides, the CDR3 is TGTGCCAGCAGCCCCCCGGGACGGACCTACGAGCAGTACTTC. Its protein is CASSPPGRTYEQYF.

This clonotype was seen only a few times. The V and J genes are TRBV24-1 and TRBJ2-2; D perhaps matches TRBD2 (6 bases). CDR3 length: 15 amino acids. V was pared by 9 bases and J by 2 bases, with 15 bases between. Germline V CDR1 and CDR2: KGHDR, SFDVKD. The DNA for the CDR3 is TGTGCCACCTCGCTCGGGGGAGCCAACACCGGGGAGCTGTTTTTT. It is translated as CATSLGGANTGELFF.

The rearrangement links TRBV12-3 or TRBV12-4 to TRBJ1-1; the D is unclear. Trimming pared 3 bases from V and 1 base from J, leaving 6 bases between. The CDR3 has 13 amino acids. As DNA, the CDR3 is TGTGCCAGCAGTTTCGCGGCGAACACTGAAGCTTTCTTT. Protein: CASSFAANTEAFF.

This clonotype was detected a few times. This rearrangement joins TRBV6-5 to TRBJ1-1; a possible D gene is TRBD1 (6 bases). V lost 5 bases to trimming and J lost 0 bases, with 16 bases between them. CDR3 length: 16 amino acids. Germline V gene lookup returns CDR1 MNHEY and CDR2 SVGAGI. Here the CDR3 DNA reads TGTGCCAGCAGTCCCGAGGGGGGGAGAATGAACACTGAAGCTTTCTTT. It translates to CASSPEGGRMNTEAFF.

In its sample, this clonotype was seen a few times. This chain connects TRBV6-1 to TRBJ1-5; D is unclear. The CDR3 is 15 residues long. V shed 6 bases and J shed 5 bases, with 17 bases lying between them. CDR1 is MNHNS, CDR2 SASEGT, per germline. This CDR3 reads CASSPREGPHQPQHF. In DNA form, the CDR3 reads TGTGCCAGCAGCCCCCGGGAGGGCCCACATCAGCCCCAGCATTTT.

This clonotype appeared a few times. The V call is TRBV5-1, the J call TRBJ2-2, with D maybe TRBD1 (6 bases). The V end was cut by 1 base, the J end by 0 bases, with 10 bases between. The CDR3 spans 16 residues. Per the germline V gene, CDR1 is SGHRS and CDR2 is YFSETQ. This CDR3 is CASSLMQGTNTGELFF. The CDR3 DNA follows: TGCGCCAGCAGCTTGATGCAGGGGACGAACACCGGGGAGCTGTTTTTT.

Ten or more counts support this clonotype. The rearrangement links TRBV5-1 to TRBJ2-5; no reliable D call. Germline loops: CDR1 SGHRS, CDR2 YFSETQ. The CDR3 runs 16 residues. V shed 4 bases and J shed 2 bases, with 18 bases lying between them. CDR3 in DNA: TGCGCCAGCAGCGCCCTACACGAAGGTCTTCAAGAGACCCAGTACTTC. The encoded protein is CASSALHEGLQETQYF.

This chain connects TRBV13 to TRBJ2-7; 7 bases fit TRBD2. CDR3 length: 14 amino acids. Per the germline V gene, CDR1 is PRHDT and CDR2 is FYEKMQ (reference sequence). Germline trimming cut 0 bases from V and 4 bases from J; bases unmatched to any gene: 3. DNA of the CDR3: TGTGCCAGCAGCTTAGGGCGGCGGGGGTACGAGCAGTACTTC. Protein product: CASSLGRRGYEQYF.

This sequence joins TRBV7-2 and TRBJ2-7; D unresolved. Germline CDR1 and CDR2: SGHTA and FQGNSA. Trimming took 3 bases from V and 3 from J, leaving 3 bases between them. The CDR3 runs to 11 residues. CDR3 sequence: CASSFNYEQYF. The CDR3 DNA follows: TGTGCCAGCAGCTTCAACTACGAGCAGTACTTC.

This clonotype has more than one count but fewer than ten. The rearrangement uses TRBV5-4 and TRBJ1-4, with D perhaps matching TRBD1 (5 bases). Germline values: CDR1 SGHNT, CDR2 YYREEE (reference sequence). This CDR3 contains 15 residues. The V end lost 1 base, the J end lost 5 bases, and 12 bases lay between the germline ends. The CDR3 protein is CASSLRTTGNEKLFF. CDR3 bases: TGTGCCAGCAGCTTGCGTACAACAGGAAATGAAAAACTGTTTTTT.

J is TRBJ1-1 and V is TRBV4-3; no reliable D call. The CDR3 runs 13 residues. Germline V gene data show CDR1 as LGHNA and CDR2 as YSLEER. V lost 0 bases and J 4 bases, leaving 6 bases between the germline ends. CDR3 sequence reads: CASSQERRTEAFF. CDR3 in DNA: TGCGCCAGCAGCCAAGAACGGCGCACTGAAGCTTTCTTT.

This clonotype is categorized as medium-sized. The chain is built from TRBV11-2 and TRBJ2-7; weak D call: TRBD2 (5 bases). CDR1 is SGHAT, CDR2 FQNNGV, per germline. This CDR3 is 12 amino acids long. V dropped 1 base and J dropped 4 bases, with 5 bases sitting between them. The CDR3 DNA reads TGTGCCAGCAGCTTAGCGGGATACGAGCAGTACTTC. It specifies CASSLAGYEQYF.

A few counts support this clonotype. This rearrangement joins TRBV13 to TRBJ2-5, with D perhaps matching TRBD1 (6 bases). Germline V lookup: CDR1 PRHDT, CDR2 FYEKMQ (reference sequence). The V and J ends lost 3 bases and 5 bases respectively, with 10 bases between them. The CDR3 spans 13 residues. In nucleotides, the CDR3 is TGTGCCAGCAGCTTTTTGGGGGCCGAGACCCAGTACTTC. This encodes CASSFLGAETQYF. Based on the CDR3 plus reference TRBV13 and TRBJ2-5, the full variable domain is AAGVIQSPRHLIKEKRETATLKCYPIPRHDTVYWYQQGPGQDPQFLISFYEKMQSDKGSIPDRFSAQQFSDYHSELNMSSLELGDSALYFCASSFLGAETQYFGPGTRLLVL.

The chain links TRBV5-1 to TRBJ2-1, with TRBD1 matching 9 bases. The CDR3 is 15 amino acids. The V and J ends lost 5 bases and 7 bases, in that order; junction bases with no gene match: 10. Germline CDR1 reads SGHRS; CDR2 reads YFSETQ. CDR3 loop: CASRTGGISGNEQFF. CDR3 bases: TGCGCCAGCAGGACAGGGGGGATCTCTGGGAATGAGCAGTTCTTC.

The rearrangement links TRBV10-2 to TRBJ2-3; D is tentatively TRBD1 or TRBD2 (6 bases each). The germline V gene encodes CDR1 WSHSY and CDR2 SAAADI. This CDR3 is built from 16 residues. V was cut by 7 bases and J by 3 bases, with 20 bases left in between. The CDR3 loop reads CASTGLLGAGTDTQYF. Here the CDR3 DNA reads TGCGCCAGCACCGGACTATTGGGGGCTGGGACAGATACGCAGTATTTT.

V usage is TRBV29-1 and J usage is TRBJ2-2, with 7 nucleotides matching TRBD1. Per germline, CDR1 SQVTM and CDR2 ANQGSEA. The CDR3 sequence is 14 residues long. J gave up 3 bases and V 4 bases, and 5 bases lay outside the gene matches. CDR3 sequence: CSVGQDRDTGELFF. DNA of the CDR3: TGCAGCGTTGGGCAAGACAGGGACACCGGGGAGCTGTTTTTT.

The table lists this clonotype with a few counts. CDR3 protein: CASSANRGRTDTQYF. The CDR3 DNA sequence: TGTGCCAGCAGTGCAAACAGGGGGCGTACAGATACGCAGTATTTT. The chain employs TRBV25-1 and TRBJ2-3, with 9 bases matching TRBD1. CDR1 and CDR2 (germline): MGHDK, SYGVNS. This CDR3 has 15 amino acids. With V trimmed by 4 bases and J by 3 bases, 5 bases remained unmatched.

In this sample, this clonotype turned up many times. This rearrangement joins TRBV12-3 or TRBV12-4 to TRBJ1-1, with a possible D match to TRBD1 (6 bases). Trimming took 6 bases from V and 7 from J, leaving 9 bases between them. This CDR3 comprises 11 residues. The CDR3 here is CASREDSEAFF. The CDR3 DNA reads TGTGCCAGCAGGGAGGACAGTGAAGCTTTCTTT.

CDR3 DNA: TGCAGCGTTCTTAGGGGGCTATCTGATGGCTACACCTTC. The encoded protein is CSVLRGLSDGYTF. The chain is built from TRBV29-1 and TRBJ1-2; 7 bases agree with TRBD1. Losses at the gene ends were 5 bases for V and 6 bases for J; bases not matched to a gene: 9. CDR3 length: 13 amino acids. Germline V gives CDR1 SQVTM, CDR2 ANQGSEA.

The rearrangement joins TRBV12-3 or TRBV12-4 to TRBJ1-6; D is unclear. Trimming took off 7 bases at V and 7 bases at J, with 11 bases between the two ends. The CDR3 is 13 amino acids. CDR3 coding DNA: TGTGCCAGCAAACCAAACGGCAATTCACCCCTCCACTTT. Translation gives CASKPNGNSPLHF.

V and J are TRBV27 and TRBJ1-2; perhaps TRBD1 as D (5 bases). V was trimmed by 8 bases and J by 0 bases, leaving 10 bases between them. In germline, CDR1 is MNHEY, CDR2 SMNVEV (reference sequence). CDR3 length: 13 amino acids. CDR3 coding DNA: TGTGCCAGCGGGAGGGACGCTAACTATGGCTACACCTTC. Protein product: CASGRDANYGYTF.

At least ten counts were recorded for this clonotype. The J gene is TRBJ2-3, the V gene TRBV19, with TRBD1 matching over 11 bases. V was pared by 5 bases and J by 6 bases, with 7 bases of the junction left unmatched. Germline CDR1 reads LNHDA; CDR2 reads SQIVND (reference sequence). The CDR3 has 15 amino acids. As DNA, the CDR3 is TGTGCCAGTAGTGGCCGGACAGGGGGCGTCGATACGCAGTATTTT. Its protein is CASSGRTGGVDTQYF.

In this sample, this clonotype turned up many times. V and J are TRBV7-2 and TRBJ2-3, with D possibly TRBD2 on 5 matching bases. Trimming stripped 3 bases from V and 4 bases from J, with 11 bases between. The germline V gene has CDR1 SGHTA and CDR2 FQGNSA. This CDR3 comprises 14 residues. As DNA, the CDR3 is TGTGCCAGCAGCTTTCTTGAGGGCGCAGATACGCAGTATTTT. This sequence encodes CASSFLEGADTQYF.